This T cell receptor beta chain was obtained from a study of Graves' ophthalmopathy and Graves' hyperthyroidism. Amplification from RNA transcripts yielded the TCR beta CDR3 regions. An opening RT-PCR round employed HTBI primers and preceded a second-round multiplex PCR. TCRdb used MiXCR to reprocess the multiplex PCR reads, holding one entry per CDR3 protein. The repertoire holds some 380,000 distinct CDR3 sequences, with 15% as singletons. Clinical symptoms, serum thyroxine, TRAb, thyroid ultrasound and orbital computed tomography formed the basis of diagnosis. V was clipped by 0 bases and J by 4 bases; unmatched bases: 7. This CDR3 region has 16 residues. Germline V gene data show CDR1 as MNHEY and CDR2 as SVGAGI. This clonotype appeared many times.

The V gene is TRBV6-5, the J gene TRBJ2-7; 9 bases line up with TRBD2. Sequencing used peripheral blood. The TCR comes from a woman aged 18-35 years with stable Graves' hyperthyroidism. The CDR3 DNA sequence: TGTGCCAGCAGTTACTCGAAGTCTCTAGCGGGGTACGAGCAGTACTTC. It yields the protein CASSYSKSLAGYEQYF.